Below, 14 T cell receptor beta chains from the same sample are listed, as sequenced in a study of blood T cell repertoires in COVID-19 (dated by TCRdb to 2018 to 2020). To prepare the library, the immunoSEQ multiplex PCR assay was applied. This immuneACCESS table, as held by TCRdb, lists in-frame sequences with V and J called but not all clones. Of the missing ones, under half trace to an unresolved V gene in checked studies; the others have no known cause. Present in this sample are approximately 300,000 clones, 75% to 90% of which were seen just once. The ten largest clonotypes hold just under 6.5% of the sample. Material for sequencing was peripheral blood. The receptors stem from a woman between 50 and 59 years old with COVID-19, enrolled during active disease.

A word on this clone: Germline is not matched at one junction end, which may reflect a read error. The chain combines TRBV7-9 with TRBJ2-7, with 8 bases fitting TRBD2. Germline CDR1 reads SEHNR; CDR2 reads FQNEAQ (reference sequence). The CDR3 runs 15 residues. CDR3: CASSLIAGNGAEKYF. CDR3 bases: TGTGCCAGCAGCTTAATAGCGGGGAACGGAGCCGAGAAGTACTTC.

The genes are TRBV30 and TRBJ1-5; D gene ambiguous. The CDR3 is 13 amino acids. Germline-derived CDR1 and CDR2 are GTSNPN and SVGIG (reference sequence). V lost 0 bases and J 5 bases, leaving 8 bases between the germline ends. The CDR3 DNA reads TGTGCCTGGAGTGTAAACAGCTATCAGCCCCAGCATTTT. This sequence encodes CAWSVNSYQPQHF. Full variable domain (outside the CDR3, taken from reference TRBV30 and TRBJ1-5): SQTIHQWPATLVQPVGSPLSLECTVEGTSNPNLYWYRQAAGRGLQLLFYSVGIGQISSEVPQNLSASRPQDRQFILSSKKLLLSDSGFYLCAWSVNSYQPQHFGDGTRLSIL.

The chain employs TRBV19 and TRBJ2-1, with D possibly matching TRBD2 (5 bases). The CDR3 is 15 amino acids. In germline, CDR1 is LNHDA, CDR2 SQIVND (reference sequence). V was clipped by 1 base and J by 0 bases, with 7 bases between them. The CDR3 region has the DNA TGTGCCAGTAGTATAGCTGGGAGCTCCTACAATGAGCAGTTCTTC. This sequence encodes CASSIAGSSYNEQFF.

The gene calls are TRBV29-1 and TRBJ2-3; 10 bases align to TRBD2. This CDR3 spans 13 amino acids. Germline V gene sequence: CDR1 SQVTM, CDR2 ANQGSEA. J gave up 2 bases and V 7 bases, and 3 bases lay outside the gene matches. CDR3 coding DNA: TGCAGCGGGCTAGCGGGAGCCACAGATACGCAGTATTTT. Protein product: CSGLAGATDTQYF.

V is TRBV7-2 and J is TRBJ2-7; 8 bases are a match to TRBD2. The V segment lost 5 bases and the J segment 1 base; nucleotides outside the gene matches: 7. The CDR3 length is 15 residues. Germline lookup yields CDR1 SGHTA and CDR2 FQGNSA. CDR3 coding DNA: TGTGCCAGCAGCCACGATAGCGGGAAGTCCTACGAGCAGTACTTC. Its protein is CASSHDSGKSYEQYF.

The chain is built from TRBV7-8 and TRBJ2-1; maybe TRBD2 (7 bases). V was clipped by 4 bases and J by 5 bases, with 15 bases between them. CDR1 is SGHVS, CDR2 FQNEAQ, per germline. The CDR3 spans 15 residues. The CDR3 coding sequence is TGTGCCAGCAGCTCGGGAGGCAGGGGACACAATGAGCAGTTCTTC. Its translation: CASSSGGRGHNEQFF.

The chain employs TRBV5-1 and TRBJ1-4, with a weak D call TRBD1 (5 bases). The V end lost 4 bases, the J end lost 11 bases, and 18 bases lay between the germline ends. This CDR3 region has 14 residues. Germline assignment: CDR1 SGHRS and CDR2 YFSETQ. CDR3 sequence: CASSPARRGSKLFF. The CDR3 nucleotides read TGCGCCAGCAGCCCAGCTCGTCGGGGGTCTAAACTGTTTTTT.

The chain has TRBV11-3 and TRBJ2-2; D might be TRBD1 (6 bases). Per the germline V gene, CDR1 is SGHNT and CDR2 is YENEEA. The CDR3 runs 14 residues. V was cut by 4 bases and J by 6 bases, with 12 bases left in between. CDR3 in amino acids: CASSSGTLAGELFF. The CDR3 DNA reads TGTGCCAGCAGCTCCGGGACATTGGCCGGGGAGCTGTTTTTT.

The chain employs TRBV7-9 and TRBJ2-7, with 8 bases aligning to TRBD1. The length of the CDR3 is 16 residues. In germline, CDR1 is SEHNR, CDR2 FQNEAQ (reference sequence). Unmatched junction bases numbered 10, after V lost 0 bases and J lost 6 bases. The CDR3 reads CASSLARRGRSGEQYF. As DNA, the CDR3 is TGTGCCAGCAGCTTAGCGCGCAGGGGGCGGTCTGGCGAGCAGTACTTC.

This clone was recorded only once. The genes are TRBV7-8 and TRBJ2-5; D is perhaps TRBD2 (5 bases). Germline V gene lookup returns CDR1 SGHVS and CDR2 FQNEAQ. CDR3 length: 14 amino acids. V lost 5 bases to trimming and J lost 3 bases, with 13 bases between them. For the CDR3, the DNA is TGTGCCAGCAGCGCGCGCGGGCCCAAAGAGACCCAGTACTTC. It encodes CASSARGPKETQYF.

CDR3 region: CASYPGTPLNTEAFF. The CDR3 DNA reads as TGTGCCAGTTATCCCGGGACACCTTTGAACACTGAAGCTTTCTTT. The gene calls are TRBV28 and TRBJ1-1, with a possible D match to TRBD1 (6 bases). CDR1 and CDR2 (germline): MDHEN, SYDVKM. The CDR3 is 15 amino acids. The V end lost 9 bases, the J end lost 0 bases, and 17 bases lay between the germline ends.

The V and J genes are TRBV6-2 or TRBV6-3 and TRBJ2-7, with no clear D. V gave up 3 bases and J gave up 6 bases, with 6 bases separating them. Germline values: CDR1 MNHEY, CDR2 SVGEGT. The CDR3 covers 11 residues. For the CDR3, the DNA is TGTGCCAGCAGTTATAGCCGCGAGCAGTACTTC. Translated: CASSYSREQYF.

This chain uses TRBV7-2 with TRBJ2-7; 9 nucleotides align to TRBD1. The germline CDR1 and CDR2 sequences are SGHTA and FQGNSA. The J segment lost 4 bases and the V segment lost 5 bases, leaving 12 bases of the junction unmatched. The CDR3 is made up of 16 amino acids. The CDR3 reads CASSAYPGQGLYEQYF. The CDR3 DNA is TGTGCCAGCAGCGCATATCCGGGACAGGGTCTTTACGAGCAGTACTTC. The full variable domain, its missing parts supplied by reference TRBV7-2 and TRBJ2-7, is GAGVSQSPSNKVTEKGKDVELRCDPISGHTALYWYRQSLGQGLEFLIYFQGNSAPDKSGLPSDRFSAERTGGSVSTLTIQRTQQEDSAVYLCASSAYPGQGLYEQYFGPGTRLTVT.

The chain joins TRBV6-5 to TRBJ2-1; possible D gene TRBD2, 5 bases. Trimming pared 8 bases from V and 9 bases from J, leaving 17 bases between. Germline V gene lookup returns CDR1 MNHEY and CDR2 SVGAGI. The CDR3 consists of 13 residues. CDR3 protein: CASARALKAEQFF. The CDR3 bases are TGTGCCAGCGCGAGGGCCTTGAAAGCTGAGCAGTTCTTC.